A single sample is the source of the 25 T cell receptor beta chains below, sequenced in a study of CD8 T cells in ankylosing spondylitis. Study results and limitations: Ankylosing spondylitis blood seemed to carry a telltale TCR beta motif made of fewer than 10 highly homologous variants.

Their recognized antigens are unknown. TCRdb re-analysed the 5' RACE reads in MiXCR, keeping a single row per CDR3 protein. The data hold about 750,000 distinct CDR3 sequences, with around 20% observed a single time. Sequenced: blood, either unsorted or a sorted T cell fraction (not recorded which). Every receptor here comes from a male donor with ankylosing spondylitis.

The table lists this clonotype with a few counts. CDR3 coding DNA: TGTGCCAGCAGCGTATACAGCCAGGGTACTGAAGCTTTCTTT. Translating it yields CASSVYSQGTEAFF. The V call is TRBV9, the J call TRBJ1-1; tentative D call: TRBD1 (5 bases). Germline V gene lookup returns CDR1 SGDLS and CDR2 YYNGEE. This CDR3 comprises 14 residues. V lost 1 base to trimming and J lost 5 bases, with 12 bases between them.

This clonotype was picked up many times. This chain uses TRBV27 with TRBJ2-7, with 7 bases matching TRBD1. Trimming removed 6 bases from V and 2 bases from J; junction bases left unmatched: 7. Germline lookup yields CDR1 MNHEY and CDR2 SMNVEV (reference sequence). The CDR3 is 14 residues long. The CDR3 DNA reads TGTGCCAGCAGCCAACGACAGGGTCCCTACGAGCAGTACTTC. Its protein is CASSQRQGPYEQYF.

The J gene is TRBJ2-1, the V gene TRBV29-1, with 14 nucleotides matching TRBD2. The junction had 8 bases not matched to a gene; V was cut back by 6 bases and J by 7 bases. Germline-derived CDR1 and CDR2 are SQVTM and ANQGSEA. The CDR3 contains 15 residues. The CDR3 spells CSVNRGLAGENEQFF. The CDR3, as DNA: TGCAGCGTGAACCGGGGACTAGCGGGGGAGAATGAGCAGTTCTTC.

This chain uses TRBV7-3 with TRBJ2-5; TRBD2 matches at 9 bases. Germline trimming cut 1 base from V and 7 bases from J; bases unmatched to any gene: 7. The CDR3 loop spans 15 amino acids. CDR1 is SGHTA and CDR2 is FQGTGA in the germline V gene. CDR3 DNA: TGTGCCAGCAGCTTAAGTGGCGGGGGGGCGTGGACCCAGTACTTC. Translated, it gives CASSLSGGGAWTQYF.

This clonotype appeared a few times. This chain connects TRBV15 to TRBJ2-7; 10 positions match TRBD1. This CDR3 comprises 16 residues. Looked up from germline, CDR1 is LNHNV and CDR2 is YYDKDF (reference sequence). The J segment lost 4 bases and the V segment lost 3 bases, leaving 9 bases of the junction unmatched. The chain's CDR3 is CATSRGSGDRGYEQYF. The CDR3 region has the DNA TGTGCCACCAGCAGGGGCTCCGGGGACAGGGGATACGAGCAGTACTTC.

The chain combines TRBV7-9 with TRBJ2-6; D is unresolved. The CDR3 sequence is 17 residues long. Deletions cut 5 bases from V and 1 base from J, with 15 bases between. CDR1 is SEHNR, CDR2 FQNEAQ, per germline (reference sequence). CDR3 amino acids: CASSPNLAMSGANVLTF. The CDR3 DNA sequence: TGTGCCAGCAGCCCGAACCTTGCCATGTCTGGGGCCAACGTCCTGACTTTC.

The chain employs TRBV3-1 and TRBJ2-1; 9 bases agree with TRBD2. Germline CDR1 LGHDT, CDR2 YNNKEL (reference sequence). V gave up 11 bases and J gave up 10 bases; unmatched junction bases: 24. CDR3 size: 17 residues. CDR3 sequence reads: CACSQDGQRGAFGEQFF. CDR3 bases: TGTGCCTGCTCCCAAGATGGACAGCGGGGGGCCTTTGGGGAGCAGTTCTTC.

CDR3 sequence: CAWSAASYEQYF. CDR3 coding DNA: TGTGCCTGGAGTGCCGCCTCCTACGAGCAGTACTTC. This chain links TRBV30 with TRBJ2-7; D is uncertain. The ends were cut back, 1 base at V and 0 bases at J, with 4 bases in the middle. CDR3 length equals 12 residues. Germline CDR1 is GTSNPN and CDR2 is SVGIG (reference sequence).

This clonotype was found once. The genes are TRBV15 and TRBJ2-1; possibly TRBD1 for D (5 bases). CDR1 and CDR2 from the germline V gene are LNHNV and YYDKDF (reference sequence). V was trimmed by 7 bases and J by 5 bases, leaving 9 bases between them. The CDR3 runs to 12 residues. The CDR3 DNA follows: TGTGCCACCAATGACAGAAACAATGAGCAGTTCTTC. Translation gives CATNDRNNEQFF.

The rearrangement joins TRBV28 to TRBJ2-5; D unclear. Germline CDR1 MDHEN, CDR2 SYDVKM. Trimming shortened V by 5 bases and J by 5 bases, and 9 bases separated the two germline ends. The CDR3 consists of 12 residues. The CDR3 protein is CASSPWKETQYF. The CDR3 DNA is TGTGCCAGCAGTCCATGGAAGGAGACCCAGTACTTC.

This clonotype has only a few counts. CDR3 loop: CSVPGLLNTGELFF. CDR3 DNA sequence: TGCAGCGTCCCGGGACTACTAAACACCGGGGAGCTGTTTTTT. The rearrangement links TRBV29-1 to TRBJ2-2; 7 bases align to TRBD2. V was pared by 6 bases and J by 2 bases, with 6 bases of the junction left unmatched. Germline CDR1 is SQVTM and CDR2 is ANQGSEA. The CDR3 covers 14 residues.

This clonotype was found a few times. The chain couples TRBV7-9 to TRBJ2-6; D is possibly TRBD1 (5 bases). The CDR3 length is 17 residues. V was shortened by 5 bases and J by 2 bases, with 16 bases between the two germline ends. Germline loops: CDR1 SEHNR, CDR2 FQNEAQ (reference sequence). This chain's CDR3 is CASSRSIQGPGANVLTF. CDR3 nucleotide sequence: TGTGCCAGCAGCCGTTCCATTCAGGGCCCTGGGGCCAACGTCCTGACTTTC.

In this sample, this clonotype turned up once. The rearrangement links TRBV29-1 to TRBJ2-2; the D is unclear. V dropped 7 bases and J dropped 0 bases, with 12 bases sitting between them. This CDR3 has 14 residues. Germline CDR1 and CDR2: SQVTM and ANQGSEA. The CDR3 sequence is CSGTGSSNTGELFF. The DNA for the CDR3 is TGCAGCGGAACCGGGTCGTCGAACACCGGGGAGCTGTTTTTT.

This clonotype was found many times. V and J are TRBV24-1 and TRBJ1-1; 7 bases are shared with TRBD1. From germline, CDR1 is KGHDR and CDR2 SFDVKD. The ends lost 4 bases at V and 10 bases at J; junction bases unmatched: 11. This CDR3 region has 14 residues. The DNA for the CDR3 is TGTGCCACCAGTGACCCTACAGGGGCGCGGATAGCTTTCTTT. Amino acids: CATSDPTGARIAFF.

This clonotype has more than one count but fewer than ten. V usage is TRBV4-1 and J usage is TRBJ1-2; D not certain. CDR1 is MGHRA, CDR2 YSYEKL, per germline. Trimming stripped 0 bases from V and 7 bases from J, with 12 bases between. The CDR3 totals 14 residues. CDR3 amino acids: CASSQDNTAPGYTF. The DNA for the CDR3 is TGCGCCAGCAGCCAAGATAATACAGCGCCTGGCTACACCTTC.

This chain joins TRBV27 and TRBJ2-2, with 10 bases fitting TRBD2. This CDR3 region has 16 residues. Germline lookup yields CDR1 MNHEY and CDR2 SMNVEV (reference sequence). With 4 bases clipped from V and 1 base from J, the junction kept 3 bases outside the gene matches. The CDR3 loop reads CASSSGLAMNTGELFF. As DNA, the CDR3 is TGTGCCAGCAGTTCGGGACTAGCGATGAACACCGGGGAGCTGTTTTTT.

This chain connects TRBV6-5 to TRBJ2-3, with 8 bases matching TRBD2. J lost 8 bases, V lost 4 bases, and 5 bases had no gene match. Germline V CDR1 and CDR2: MNHEY, SVGAGI. This CDR3 comprises 13 residues. The CDR3 nucleotides read TGTGCCAGCAGTTCATTGAGCGGGAGTACGCAGTATTTT. This codes for CASSSLSGSTQYF.

The chain employs TRBV20-1 and TRBJ1-1; the match to TRBD1 covers 9 bases. This CDR3 region has 13 residues. CDR1 is DFQATT and CDR2 is SNEGSKA in the germline V gene (reference sequence). V lost 4 bases and J lost 4; bases outside the gene matches: 4. The CDR3 sequence: CSANRGLSTEAFF. The CDR3 nucleotides read TGCAGTGCTAACAGGGGGCTGAGCACTGAAGCTTTCTTT.

The chain has TRBV28 and TRBJ2-3; D remains unclear. The CDR3 runs to 14 residues. The germline gives CDR1 MDHEN, CDR2 SYDVKM. Trimming left V 3 bases short and J 2 bases short, with 9 bases between. CDR3 bases: TGTGCCAGCAGTTTTATTATTCACACAGATACGCAGTATTTT. Translated: CASSFIIHTDTQYF.

This clonotype came up a few times. V usage is TRBV12-3 or TRBV12-4 and J usage is TRBJ1-6; possible D gene TRBD1, 5 bases. The CDR3 contains 15 residues. V was shortened by 5 bases and J by 8 bases, with 16 bases between the two germline ends. CDR3 in amino acids: CASSPSGTSDSPLHF. The DNA of the CDR3 is TGTGCCAGCAGTCCCAGCGGGACCTCTGATTCACCCCTCCACTTT.

This chain uses TRBV7-9 with TRBJ1-4; D might be TRBD1 (5 bases). The germline CDR1 and CDR2 sequences are SEHNR and FQNEAQ (reference sequence). The CDR3 totals 16 residues. Trimming shortened V by 5 bases and J by 4 bases, and 17 bases separated the two germline ends. In DNA, the CDR3 is TGTGCCAGCAGCCCCCAGACATTGGGGGATAATGAAAAACTGTTTTTT. This sequence encodes CASSPQTLGDNEKLFF. The whole variable domain, filled in from reference TRBV7-9 and TRBJ1-4, reads DTGVSQNPRHKITKRGQNVTFRCDPISEHNRLYWYRQTLGQGPEFLTYFQNEAQLEKSRLLSDRFSAERPKGSFSTLEIQRTEQGDSAMYLCASSPQTLGDNEKLFFGSGTQLSVL.

This sequence joins TRBV6-1 and TRBJ2-7; 9 bases line up with TRBD1. J lost 5 bases, V lost 5 bases, and 10 bases had no gene match. Germline values: CDR1 MNHNS, CDR2 SASEGT. The CDR3 consists of 15 residues. The CDR3 sequence is CASSPGDRESNEQYF. The CDR3, as DNA: TGTGCCAGCAGTCCCGGGGACAGGGAATCCAACGAGCAGTACTTC.

This clonotype was detected ten times or more. This rearrangement joins TRBV25-1 to TRBJ2-7; TRBD2 is a possible D gene (6 bases). This CDR3 is 13 amino acids long. The germline V gene has CDR1 MGHDK and CDR2 SYGVNS. Trimming took off 4 bases at V and 1 base at J, with 8 bases between the two ends. The CDR3 reads CASSVGGSYEQYF. The CDR3 nucleotides read TGTGCCAGCAGTGTCGGGGGTTCCTACGAGCAGTACTTC.

The V call is TRBV7-9, the J call TRBJ1-2, with D hard to call. V dropped 0 bases and J dropped 3 bases, with 8 bases sitting between them. CDR1 is SEHNR and CDR2 is FQNEAQ in the germline V gene (reference sequence). The CDR3 is 14 amino acids. In DNA form, the CDR3 reads TGTGCCAGCAGCTTAGCCGGCCAAGACTATGGCTACACCTTC. Translation gives CASSLAGQDYGYTF.

In its sample, this clonotype was seen many times. The chain carries TRBV28 and TRBJ2-5; 10 nucleotides line up with TRBD2. With 6 bases clipped from V and 5 bases from J, the junction kept 15 bases outside the gene matches. The CDR3 length is 17 residues. The germline gives CDR1 MDHEN, CDR2 SYDVKM. Here the CDR3 DNA reads TGTGCCAGCAGCCTCGCGGGTTCTAGCGGGAGAGGGGAGACCCAGTACTTC. Translation: CASSLAGSSGRGETQYF.